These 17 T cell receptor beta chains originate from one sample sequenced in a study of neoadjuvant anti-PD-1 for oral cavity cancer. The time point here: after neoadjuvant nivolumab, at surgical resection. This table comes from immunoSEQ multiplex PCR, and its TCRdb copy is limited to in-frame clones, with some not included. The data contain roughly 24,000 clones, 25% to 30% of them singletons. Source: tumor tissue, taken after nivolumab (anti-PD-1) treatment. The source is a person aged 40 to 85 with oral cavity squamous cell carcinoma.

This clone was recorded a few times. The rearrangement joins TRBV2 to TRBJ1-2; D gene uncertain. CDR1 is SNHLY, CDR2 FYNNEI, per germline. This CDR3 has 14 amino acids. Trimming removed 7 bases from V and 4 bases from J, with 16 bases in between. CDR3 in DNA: TGTGCCAGCAAGAAGGGTGACACCACCTATGGCTACACCTTC. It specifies CASKKGDTTYGYTF.

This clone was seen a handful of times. The CDR3 loop reads CASSSGLSSGNYEQYF. CDR3 DNA sequence: TGTGCCAGCAGCTCGGGACTATCCAGCGGGAACTACGAGCAGTACTTC. The V call is TRBV7-6, the J call TRBJ2-7; TRBD2 matches 7 bases. Trimming cost V 4 bases and J 3 bases; bases outside gene matches: 12. This CDR3 is 16 amino acids long. Per germline, CDR1 SGHVS and CDR2 FNYEAQ.

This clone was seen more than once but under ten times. The CDR3 DNA reads as TGTGCCAGCAGCCGGACAGATTTCTCCTACGAGCAGTACTTC. This translates into CASSRTDFSYEQYF. The gene calls are TRBV11-2 and TRBJ2-7; D possibly corresponds to TRBD1 (6 bases). Per the germline V gene, CDR1 is SGHAT and CDR2 is FQNNGV. V gave up 5 bases and J gave up 0 bases, with 11 bases separating them. CDR3 length equals 14 residues.

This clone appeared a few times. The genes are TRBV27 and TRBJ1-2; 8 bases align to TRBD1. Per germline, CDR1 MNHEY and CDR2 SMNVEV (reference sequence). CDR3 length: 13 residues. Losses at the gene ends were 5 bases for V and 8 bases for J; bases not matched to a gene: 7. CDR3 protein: CASSAPTGEGYTF. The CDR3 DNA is TGTGCCAGCAGTGCCCCGACAGGGGAAGGCTACACCTTC.

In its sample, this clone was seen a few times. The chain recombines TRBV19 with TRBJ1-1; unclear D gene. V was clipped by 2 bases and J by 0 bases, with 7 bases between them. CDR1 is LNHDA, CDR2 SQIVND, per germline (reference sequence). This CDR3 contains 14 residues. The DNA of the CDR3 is TGTGCCAGTAGTATAAAAGCCATGAACACTGAAGCTTTCTTT. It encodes CASSIKAMNTEAFF.

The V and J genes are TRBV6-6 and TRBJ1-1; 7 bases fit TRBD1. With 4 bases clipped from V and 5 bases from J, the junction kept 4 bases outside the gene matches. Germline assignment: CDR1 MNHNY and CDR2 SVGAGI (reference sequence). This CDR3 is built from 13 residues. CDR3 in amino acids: CASSSAGGTEAFF. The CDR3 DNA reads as TGTGCCAGCAGTTCCGCAGGGGGGACTGAAGCTTTCTTT.

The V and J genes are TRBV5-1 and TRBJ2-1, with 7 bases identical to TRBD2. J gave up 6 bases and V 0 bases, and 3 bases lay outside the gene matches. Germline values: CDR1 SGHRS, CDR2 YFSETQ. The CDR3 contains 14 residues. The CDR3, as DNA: TGCGCCAGCAGCTTGGCCGGGACTACCAATGAGCAGTTCTTC. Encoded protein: CASSLAGTTNEQFF.

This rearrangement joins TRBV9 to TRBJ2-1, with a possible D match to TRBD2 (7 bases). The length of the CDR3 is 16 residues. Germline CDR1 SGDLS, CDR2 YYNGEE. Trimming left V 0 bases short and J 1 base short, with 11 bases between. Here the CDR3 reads CASSVVGGPSYNEQFF. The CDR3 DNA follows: TGTGCCAGCAGCGTAGTGGGGGGGCCTTCCTACAATGAGCAGTTCTTC.

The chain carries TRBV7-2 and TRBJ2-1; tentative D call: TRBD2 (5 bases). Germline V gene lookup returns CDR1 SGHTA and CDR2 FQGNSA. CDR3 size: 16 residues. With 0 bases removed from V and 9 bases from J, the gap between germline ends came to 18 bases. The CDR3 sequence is CASSLAWRSGPPEQFF. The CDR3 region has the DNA TGTGCCAGCAGCTTAGCGTGGAGGTCCGGGCCCCCTGAGCAGTTCTTC.

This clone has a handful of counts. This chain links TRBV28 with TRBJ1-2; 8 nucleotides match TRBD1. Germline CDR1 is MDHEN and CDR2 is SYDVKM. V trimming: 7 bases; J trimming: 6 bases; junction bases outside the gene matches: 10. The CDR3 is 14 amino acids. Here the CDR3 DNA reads TGTGCCAGCATTTCCTACCCGGACAGGGATGGCTACACCTTC. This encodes CASISYPDRDGYTF.

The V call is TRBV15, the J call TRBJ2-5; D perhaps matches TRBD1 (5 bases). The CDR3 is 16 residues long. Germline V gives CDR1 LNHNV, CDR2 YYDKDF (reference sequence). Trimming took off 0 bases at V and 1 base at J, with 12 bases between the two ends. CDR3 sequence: CATSRDVSQGQETQYF. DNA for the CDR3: TGTGCCACCAGCAGAGATGTGTCCCAGGGCCAAGAGACCCAGTACTTC.

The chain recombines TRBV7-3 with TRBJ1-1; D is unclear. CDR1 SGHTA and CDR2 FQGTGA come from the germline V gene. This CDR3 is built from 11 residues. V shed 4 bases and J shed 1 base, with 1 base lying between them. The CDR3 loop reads CASSWNTEAFF. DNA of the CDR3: TGTGCCAGCAGCTGGAACACTGAAGCTTTCTTT.

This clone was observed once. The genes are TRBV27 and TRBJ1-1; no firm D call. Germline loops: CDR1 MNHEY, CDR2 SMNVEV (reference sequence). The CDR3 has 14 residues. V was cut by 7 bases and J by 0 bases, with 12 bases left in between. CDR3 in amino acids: CASTPKFMNTEAFF. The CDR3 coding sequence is TGTGCCAGCACCCCCAAGTTCATGAACACTGAAGCTTTCTTT.

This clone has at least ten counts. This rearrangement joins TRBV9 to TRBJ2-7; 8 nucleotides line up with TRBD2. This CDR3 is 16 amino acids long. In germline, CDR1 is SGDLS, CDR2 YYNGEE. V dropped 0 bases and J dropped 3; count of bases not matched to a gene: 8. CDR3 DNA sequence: TGTGCCAGCAGCGTAGGGGCGGGAGGAGTCTTCTACGAGCAGTACTTC. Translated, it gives CASSVGAGGVFYEQYF.

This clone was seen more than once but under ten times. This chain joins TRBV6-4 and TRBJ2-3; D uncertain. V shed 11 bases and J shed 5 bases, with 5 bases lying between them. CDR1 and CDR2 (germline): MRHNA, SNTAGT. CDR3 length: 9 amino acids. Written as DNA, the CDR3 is TGTGCCTCCCTAGATACGCAGTATTTT. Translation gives CASLDTQYF.

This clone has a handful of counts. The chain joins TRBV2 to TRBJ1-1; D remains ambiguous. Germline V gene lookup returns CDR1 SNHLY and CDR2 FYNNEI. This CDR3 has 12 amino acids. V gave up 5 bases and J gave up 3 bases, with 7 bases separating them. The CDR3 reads CASSRGYTEAFF. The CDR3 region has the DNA TGTGCCAGCAGTCGAGGGTACACTGAAGCTTTCTTT.

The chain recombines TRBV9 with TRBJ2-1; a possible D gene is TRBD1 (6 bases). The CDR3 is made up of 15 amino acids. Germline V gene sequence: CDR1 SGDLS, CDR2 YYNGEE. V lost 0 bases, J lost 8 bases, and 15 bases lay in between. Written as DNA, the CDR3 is TGTGCCAGCAGCGTAGGGGGGCCTCTCGGGGATGAGCAGTTCTTC. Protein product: CASSVGGPLGDEQFF.